The entry below gives a single T cell receptor (beta chain) sequence along with its context. Recruited during active infection, patients (from Seattle) were subsequently followed longitudinally. The sample is drawn from a study of blood T cell repertoires in COVID-19. Study summary: Specimens from acute and convalescent COVID-19 originated in the United States, Italy and Spain. PBMCs, B-cell-depleted T cells, or T cells provided the cDNA or gDNA that made up the material.

Per the authors' pipeline: Reference gene primer amplification yielded estimated nucleated cell counts. Sequenced by immunoSEQ multiplex PCR; TCRdb stores in-frame clones only, minus some. V and J calls and clone size are given by that table; D and trimming were obtained from the DNA. In the table there are nearly 70,000 clones, 90% to 95% of which are singletons. Germline loops: CDR1 SEHNR, CDR2 FQNEAQ (reference sequence). CDR3 length equals 10 residues. V gave up 6 bases and J gave up 14 bases; unmatched junction bases: 1. The chain is built from TRBV7-9 and TRBJ1-6, with 7 bases fitting TRBD1. This receptor was obtained from a middle-aged man with COVID-19, enrolled during active disease. The specimen sequenced was peripheral blood. CDR3 loop: CASSGQALHF. The CDR3 nucleotides read TGTGCCAGCAGTGGACAGGCCCTCCACTTT.